Listed here is a single T cell receptor (beta chain). This record comes from a study of blood T cell repertoires in COVID-19. Study details: Samples taken during acute and convalescent COVID-19 were collected in the United States, Italy and Spain.

As processed by the authors: Reference gene primer amplification yielded estimated nucleated cell counts. Repertoires were generated with immunoSEQ multiplex PCR, while TCRdb's copy carries only in-frame clones and drops some. V and J calls and clone size are given by that table; D and trimming were obtained from the DNA. The table has tens of thousands of clones, over 75% seen once. Trimming cost V 3 bases and J 3 bases; bases outside gene matches: 7. The length of the CDR3 is 17 residues. CDR1 and CDR2 (germline): LNHDA, SQIVND (reference sequence). Those enrolled in Seattle joined during active infection and were followed longitudinally afterward.

This receptor was obtained from a man in his sixties or seventies with COVID-19, enrolled during active disease. The sample was peripheral blood. This sequence joins TRBV19 and TRBJ2-1; TRBD2 aligns across 11 bases. The CDR3 region has the DNA TGTGCCAGTAGTATTCTAACTAGCGGGGGATACTACAATGAGCAGTTCTTC. It codes for CASSILTSGGYYNEQFF.